The 8 T cell receptor beta chains reported below all come from one sample, sequenced in a study of blood T cells in healthy people across ages. A second PCR, run for about 6 to 11 cycles, used a sample-barcoded 5' primer plus a J-beta primer mix. TCRdb used MiXCR to reprocess the 5' RACE reads, holding one entry per CDR3 protein. The sample holds approximately 800,000 distinct CDR3 sequences, roughly 25% seen once. Separately, the same data were catalogued under a study of T cells of mothers and their children.

The specimen was blood. The receptors derive from a boy younger than 18 in good health.

This clonotype showed up just a few times. This rearrangement joins TRBV20-1 to TRBJ2-7, with 7 positions matching TRBD1. This CDR3 comprises 15 residues. V lost 2 bases to trimming and J lost 1 base; unmatched junction nucleotides: 8. CDR1 DFQATT and CDR2 SNEGSKA come from the germline V gene (reference sequence). CDR3 sequence (DNA): TGCAGTGCTAGATATTTGGGACAGTTGTCCTACGAGCAGTACTTC. Residues: CSARYLGQLSYEQYF.

This clonotype was observed a single time. The V gene is TRBV5-1, the J gene TRBJ1-1, with unresolved D. Germline V gene lookup returns CDR1 SGHRS and CDR2 YFSETQ. The CDR3 runs to 14 residues. Trimming cost V 3 bases and J 3 bases, with 12 bases left between them. CDR3 protein: CASSSSRPYTEAFF. For the CDR3, the DNA is TGCGCCAGCAGCTCGAGCCGACCCTACACTGAAGCTTTCTTT.

A few counts support this clonotype. The chain joins TRBV5-1 to TRBJ1-4, with a weak D call TRBD1 (6 bases). The V gene lost 2 bases and the J gene lost 8 bases, with 16 bases spanning the gap. The CDR3 is made up of 15 amino acids. Looked up from germline, CDR1 is SGHRS and CDR2 is YFSETQ. The CDR3 loop reads CASSLQGWGGEKLFF. CDR3 bases: TGCGCCAGCAGCTTACAGGGTTGGGGTGGCGAAAAACTGTTTTTT.

This chain links TRBV19 with TRBJ1-1, with D tentatively TRBD1 (6 bases). Trimming stripped 3 bases from V and 1 base from J, with 12 bases between. CDR3 size: 15 residues. Germline V gene sequence: CDR1 LNHDA, CDR2 SQIVND (reference sequence). The CDR3 sequence: CASSIGRGANTEAFF. The CDR3 bases are TGTGCCAGTAGTATTGGGAGGGGGGCGAACACTGAAGCTTTCTTT.

This clonotype was seen a handful of times. Here the CDR3 reads CASSLSGQEGELFF. The CDR3 bases are TGTGCCAGCAGCTTAAGTGGACAGGAAGGGGAACTGTTTTTT. V and J are TRBV7-9 and TRBJ1-4; 7 nucleotides agree with TRBD1. The CDR3 has 14 residues. V dropped 2 bases and J dropped 12; count of bases not matched to a gene: 9. The germline V gene has CDR1 SEHNR and CDR2 FQNEAQ (reference sequence). The variable domain in full, completed from reference TRBV7-9 and TRBJ1-4, reads DTGVSQNPRHKITKRGQNVTFRCDPISEHNRLYWYRQTLGQGPEFLTYFQNEAQLEKSRLLSDRFSAERPKGSFSTLEIQRTEQGDSAMYLCASSLSGQEGELFFGSGTQLSVL.

The rearrangement links TRBV11-2 to TRBJ2-1; D is ambiguous. The CDR3 is made up of 14 amino acids. The V end lost 4 bases, the J end lost 4 bases, and 11 bases lay between the germline ends. In germline, CDR1 is SGHAT, CDR2 FQNNGV. The CDR3 reads CASSYLARYNEQFF. CDR3 sequence (DNA): TGTGCCAGCAGCTATTTGGCCAGGTACAATGAGCAGTTCTTC.

V and J are TRBV7-9 and TRBJ1-4; maybe TRBD1 (5 bases). Trimming removed 0 bases at V and 8 bases at J, with 13 bases between. The V gene's germline CDR1 is SEHNR and CDR2 FQNEAQ (reference sequence). The CDR3 has 15 residues. DNA for the CDR3: TGTGCCAGCAGCTTAGCGCCCAGGGAAGACGAAAAACTGTTTTTT. It is translated as CASSLAPREDEKLFF.

This clonotype was counted a single time. The CDR3 protein is CASSPLGGATEAFF. Here the CDR3 DNA reads TGTGCCAGCAGCCCCCTAGGAGGAGCCACTGAAGCTTTCTTT. The gene calls are TRBV7-3 and TRBJ1-1; D gene ambiguous. The germline CDR1 and CDR2 sequences are SGHTA and FQGTGA. V was trimmed by 5 bases and J by 4 bases, leaving 14 bases between them. This CDR3 contains 14 residues.